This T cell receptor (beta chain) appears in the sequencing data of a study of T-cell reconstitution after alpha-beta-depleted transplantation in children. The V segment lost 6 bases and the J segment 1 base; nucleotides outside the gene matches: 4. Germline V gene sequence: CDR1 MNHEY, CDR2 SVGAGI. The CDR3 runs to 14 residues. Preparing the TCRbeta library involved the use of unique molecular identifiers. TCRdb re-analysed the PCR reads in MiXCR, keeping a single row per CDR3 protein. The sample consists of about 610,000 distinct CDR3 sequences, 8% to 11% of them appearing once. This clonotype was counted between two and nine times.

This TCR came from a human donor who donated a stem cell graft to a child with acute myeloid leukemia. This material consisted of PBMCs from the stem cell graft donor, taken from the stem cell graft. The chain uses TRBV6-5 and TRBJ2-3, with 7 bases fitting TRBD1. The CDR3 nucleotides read TGTGCCAGCAGCTATGGACAGGGCACAGATACGCAGTATTTT. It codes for CASSYGQGTDTQYF.